These 8 T cell receptor beta chains came from one sample sequenced in a study of blood T cell repertoires in COVID-19. Generated by immunoSEQ multiplex PCR, the TCRdb table keeps only in-frame clones and is missing some. The profile shows roughly 230,000 clones, 80% to 90% of them singletons. The sample was PBMCs or T cells enriched from blood (not recorded which). The source is a woman aged 45-59 years who had been exposed to COVID-19.

The CDR3 loop reads CASSLGSGGADTQYF. The CDR3 DNA reads as TGTGCCAGCAGCTTGGGGAGCGGGGGAGCGGATACGCAGTATTTT. V gene TRBV5-8 combines with J gene TRBJ2-3; 8 nucleotides line up with TRBD2. Trimming removed 0 bases from V and 6 bases from J; junction bases left unmatched: 6. This CDR3 contains 15 residues. The germline V gene encodes CDR1 SGHTS and CDR2 YDEGEE.

This chain uses TRBV2 with TRBJ1-5; 11 positions match TRBD1. This CDR3 has 15 amino acids. V dropped 6 bases and J dropped 6; count of bases not matched to a gene: 7. CDR1 is SNHLY and CDR2 is FYNNEI in the germline V gene. The CDR3 reads CASRAGTGGSQPQHF. For the CDR3, the DNA is TGTGCCAGCAGAGCCGGGACAGGGGGGAGTCAGCCCCAGCATTTT.

The chain links TRBV4-3 to TRBJ1-3; unclear D gene. The V end was cut by 0 bases, the J end by 7 bases, with 13 bases between. CDR1 is LGHNA, CDR2 YSLEER, per germline. The CDR3 is made up of 15 amino acids. CDR3 protein: CASSQEADPRNTIYF. The CDR3 nucleotides are TGCGCCAGCAGCCAAGAAGCGGACCCCAGGAACACCATATATTTT.

V gene TRBV6-5 combines with J gene TRBJ1-1; TRBD1 is a possible D gene (5 bases). Trimming pared 7 bases from V and 6 bases from J, leaving 18 bases between. Germline CDR1 is MNHEY and CDR2 is SVGAGI. The CDR3 consists of 14 residues. CDR3 region: CASTLGGLGAEAFF. CDR3 in DNA: TGTGCCAGCACCCTTGGAGGGCTGGGGGCTGAAGCTTTCTTT.

This clone has only a few counts. J is TRBJ2-7 and V is TRBV2; the match to TRBD1 covers 8 bases. This CDR3 is 15 amino acids long. Per the germline V gene, CDR1 is SNHLY and CDR2 is FYNNEI. J was trimmed by 1 base and V by 6 bases; bases with no gene match: 8. Written as DNA, the CDR3 is TGTGCCAGCAGAGTTCAGGGGGCGCGGTCCTACGAGCAGTACTTC. Translated: CASRVQGARSYEQYF. The variable domain in full, completed from reference TRBV2 and TRBJ2-7, reads EPEVTQTPSHQVTQMGQEVILRCVPISNHLYFYWYRQILGQKVEFLVSFYNNEISEKSEIFDDQFSVERPDGSNFTLKIRSTKLEDSAMYFCASRVQGARSYEQYFGPGTRLTVT.

This chain links TRBV6-5 with TRBJ1-1, with D tentatively TRBD1 (5 bases). Trimming removed 7 bases at V and 0 bases at J, with 15 bases between. The germline CDR1 and CDR2 sequences are MNHEY and SVGAGI. The CDR3 extends over 15 amino acids. CDR3 in amino acids: CASTPRAYLNTEAFF. The CDR3 nucleotides read TGTGCCAGCACCCCCAGGGCTTATTTGAACACTGAAGCTTTCTTT.

The chain links TRBV5-1 to TRBJ2-2; possibly TRBD1 for D (5 bases). Germline-derived CDR1 and CDR2 are SGHRS and YFSETQ. CDR3 length: 14 residues. The ends were cut back, 3 bases at V and 4 bases at J, with 10 bases in the middle. The CDR3 nucleotides read TGCGCCAGCAGCTGGACAACAACCACCGGGGAGCTGTTTTTT. Protein product: CASSWTTTTGELFF.

The chain recombines TRBV7-6 with TRBJ2-1; tentatively, D is TRBD2 (6 bases). Germline CDR1 reads SGHVS; CDR2 reads FNYEAQ. V lost 6 bases and J lost 0, with 24 bases in between. This CDR3 is built from 19 residues. This CDR3 reads CASSSSPGEHTLSYNEQFF. For the CDR3, the DNA is TGTGCCAGCAGTTCCTCGCCGGGGGAACACACCCTCTCCTACAATGAGCAGTTCTTC.